The source of this T cell receptor beta chain is a study of low-dose radiotherapy and immunotherapy resistance in tumors (dated by TCRdb to between 2022 and 2023). The study in broad terms: In Cohort 1, 0.5 Gy per fraction was delivered every 2 weeks, and a total PTV dose of 6.5 Gy was prescribed. Eight patients were included in the translational analysis: three from the first dose cohort and the first five from the second dose cohort. Patients were given nivolumab as a 240 mg flat dose every two weeks and ipilimumab at 1 mg/kg every six weeks, with both drugs delivered intravenously. Aspirin 300 mg was taken orally once daily by patients for four cycles, starting on cycle 1 day 1. No randomization into treatment groups was done for the people taking part in the trial. Cohort 2 received 1 Gy per fraction every two weeks, with a total of 13 Gy over 26 weeks. Intravenous cyclophosphamide at 200 mg/m2 was administered every two weeks, one day ahead of each radiation and immunotherapy administration.

Interpreted using the paper, the time point label stands for: before trial treatment. The donors took part in RACIN, a single-arm, phase I, dose-escalation trial that combined nivolumab, ipilimumab, aspirin, low-dose cyclophosphamide and low-dose radiotherapy. Patients with advanced, TIL-negative solid tumors were considered eligible. This clonotype came up many times. There is no known antigen for this receptor. The sample holds no much larger clone one base away, and base qualities are not on file. Sequencing instrument: Illumina HiSeq 2500. Superscript III and a set of TRAV- and TRBV-specific primers were used to synthesize first-strand cDNA, so that both TCRalpha and TCRbeta chains were covered. TCRs were amplified for 15 to 20 PCR cycles with Phusion, using a constant-region primer paired with the adapter attached to the V primers. Isolated mRNA was amplified with the MessageAmp II aRNA Amplification Kit, using a roughly 15-hour in vitro transcription at 37°C. The Dynabeads mRNA DIRECT Purification Kit was used to isolate the mRNA for TCR sequencing. A second roughly 27-cycle Phusion PCR added indexed Illumina adapters, and products were purified with AMPure XP beads. For the original study's pipeline: Custom Perl scripts were used to pool TCR sequences that encoded the same protein, to remove out-of-frame sequences, and to calculate the abundance of each clonotype. Any TCR sequence supported by only a single read was excluded from analysis. The metrics used to describe the repertoires included Shannon entropy, Gini index, clonality, richness, and the frequency of TCRs shared between repertoires. TCRdb redid the processing of the public reads, applying fastp at Q25 and MiXCR, and retained in-frame beta chains. CDR3 protein sequences are deduplicated, and each keeps its most common genes and DNA. TCRdb assigned the V and J calls; the authors' analysis was not used. The table for this sample lists tens of thousands of distinct CDR3 sequences; less than 35% of them were counted only once. The ten largest clones take up around 10% of the sample.

The specimen was PBMCs, collected before treatment. The receptor was derived from a female donor with ovarian cancer.

The CDR3 loop reads CASSFVAARRVDTQYF. Read as DNA, the sequence is TGTGCCAGCAGTTTCGTAGCGGCTCGGAGGGTGGATACGCAGTATTTT. The sequence is built from TRBV6-2 or TRBV6-3 and TRBJ2-3; the best D guess is TRBD2, with 6 bases matching. V is shortened by 4 bases, J by 6 bases, and the region joining them spans 20 bases. Including cysteine and phenylalanine, the CDR3 has 16 amino acids. Only the CDR3 portion is preserved as DNA: 48 bases, with reading frame beginning at the first base. CDR1 and CDR2 (MNHEY, SVGEGT) derive from the germline V gene.